Listed below are T cell receptor beta chains from one sample, sequenced in a study of OX40 agonist ivuxolimab in advanced cancers. This table comes from immunoSEQ multiplex PCR, and its TCRdb copy is limited to in-frame clones, with some not included. The sample lists tens of thousands of clones; 80% to 85% were seen once. Sequenced material: CD4+ or CD8+ T cells sorted from blood, taken in a trial of the OX40 agonist ivuxolimab. These receptor sequences come from an adult with an advanced solid tumor such as melanoma, head and neck, liver or kidney cancer. CDR3s include the opening cysteine and the closing phenylalanine or tryptophan.

j_call v_call cdr3_aa
TRBJ2-3 TRBV5-1 CASSITGLDTSTDTQYF
TRBJ1-5 TRBV27 CASSLGTYQPQHF
TRBJ2-7 TRBV6-1 CASSYRYEQYF
TRBJ1-2 TRBV9 CASSLTDRAPANYGYTF
TRBJ2-4 TRBV27 CASSPTTAKNIQYF
TRBJ2-2 TRBV6-1 CACNTGELFF
TRBJ2-7 TRBV7-2 CASSSTGTSVHEQYF
TRBJ2-7 TRBV4-3 CASSQGTGVGNEQYF
TRBJ1-4 TRBV7-6 CASSLLGDEKLFF
TRBJ2-3 TRBV15 CATSRWTGDTQYF
TRBJ1-2 TRBV6-4 CASSDSNSDSGYGYTF
TRBJ2-7 TRBV5-3 CARSLPTVSYEQYF
TRBJ1-2 TRBV30 CAWSLGMDGYTF
TRBJ2-1 TRBV7-9 CASSLVEQFF
TRBJ2-1 TRBV4-3 CASSQDGQTSGSYNEQFF
TRBJ2-2 TRBV29-1 CSAEGLAGAVTGELFF
TRBJ1-1 TRBV9 CASSATDGRKAFF
TRBJ2-1 TRBV6-4 CASSEGGGSYNEQFF
TRBJ2-5 TRBV7-9 CASSARDRQETQYF
TRBJ2-2 TRBV7-6 CASSLVLAGELFF
TRBJ2-1 TRBV27 CASSLSGGPPYNEQFF
TRBJ1-4 TRBV5-4 CASGPDNEKLFF
TRBJ2-2 TRBV4-1 CASSQTENTGELFF
TRBJ1-5 TRBV12-5 CASGLGDSNQPQHF
TRBJ1-5 TRBV27 CASSLGGGYSQPQHF
TRBJ2-7 TRBV15 CATSRAHGSSYEQYF
TRBJ1-2 TRBV9 CASSNRGTDGYTF
TRBJ1-5 TRBV27 CASRQGTVNQPQHF
TRBJ2-3 TRBV27 CASSFYPDTQYF
TRBJ2-7 TRBV27 CASSLGRGWYEQYF
TRBJ1-2 TRBV19 CASSIGPKISNYGYTF
TRBJ1-5 TRBV6-1 CASSEYTLSNQPQHF
TRBJ1-6 TRBV5-5 CASSLEGSDNSPLHF
TRBJ1-1 TRBV4-1 CASSQVKDGGLANTEAFF
TRBJ2-1 TRBV7-9 CASSYRDREGNEQFF
TRBJ2-5 TRBV28 CASSSPQAGARETQYF
TRBJ2-5 TRBV10-1 CAEQGETQYF
TRBJ2-7 TRBV7-6 CASSPGQESYEQYF
TRBJ2-3 TRBV27 CASSPSAGDTDTQYF